The sequence of this TCR beta chain was determined in a study of T and B cells in COVID-19 patients. As for the study in general: Critical illness requiring mechanical ventilation or extracorporeal membrane oxygenation affected 12 of 20 active-infection patients. Of 20 to 25 active-infection patients, approximately 18 carried comorbidities linked to unfavorable COVID-19 outcome.

General study findings and limits: Sorted SARS-CoV-2-responsive or tetramer+ T cells and CD4+, regulatory and CD8+ subsets were not yet sequenced.

V lost 6 bases to trimming and J lost 1 base; unmatched junction nucleotides: 6. The CDR3 runs to 14 residues. Looked up from germline, CDR1 is MNHEY and CDR2 is SVGAGI. BIOMED2 TRB-A/B primer pools were used in multiplex TRB PCR. TCRdb redid the calling of the multiplex PCR reads with MiXCR, one entry per CDR3 protein. The repertoire holds around 21,000 distinct CDR3 sequences, with over 25% as singletons. There are many counts of this clonotype. Antigen: not known. TRB was amplified from about 250-500 ng of blood genomic DNA. The sequence was collected from a human donor who had recovered from COVID-19. The chain uses TRBV6-5 and TRBJ2-7; 7 nucleotides line up with TRBD1. The specimen was blood. The CDR3 is CASSSPGQSYEQYF. DNA of the CDR3: TGTGCCAGCAGCTCCCCGGGACAGTCCTACGAGCAGTACTTC.